The rows below give T cell receptor beta chains drawn from one sample of a study of STAT5B mutations in CD4+ large granular lymphocyte leukemia. Some clones are missing from TCRdb's copy, which holds only in-frame ones; the method was immunoSEQ multiplex PCR. The sample yields tens of thousands of clones, around 81% seen once. Sequencing was performed on CD4+ T cells from blood buffy coats. All receptors derive from a human donor in good health. Both conserved end residues are part of each CDR3. A D gene is named only where the DNA matches it firmly. A clone size is listed for some rows: how often the clone was seen (once, few, many), or a class if it is expanded.

J gene | clone size | D gene | V gene | CDR3 protein | CDR3 DNA
TRBJ1-1 | NA | NA | TRBV9 | CASSESATGNTEAFF | TGTGCCAGCAGCGAATCCGCAACGGGAAACACTGAAGCTTTCTTT
TRBJ2-3 | once | NA | TRBV28 | CASSFMDRISPDTQYF | TGTGCCAGCAGTTTTATGGACAGAATCTCTCCGGATACGCAGTATTTT
TRBJ2-2 | few | NA | TRBV4-1 | CASRETRNTGELFF | TGCGCCAGCAGGGAAACACGGAACACCGGGGAGCTGTTTTTT
TRBJ1-6 | NA | NA | TRBV6-5 | CASSYFGIGIDSPLHF | TGTGCCAGCAGTTACTTCGGGATAGGGATTGATTCACCCCTCCACTTT
TRBJ2-1 | NA | NA | TRBV5-4 | CASSLALDEQFF | TGTGCCAGCAGCTTGGCACTCGATGAGCAGTTCTTC
TRBJ2-2 | NA | TRBD1 | TRBV11-3 | CASSPRTGNTGELFF | TGTGCCAGCAGCCCCCGGACAGGGAACACCGGGGAGCTGTTTTTT
TRBJ1-1 | once | NA | TRBV5-4 | CASSSTVLNTEAFF | TGTGCCAGCAGCTCGACAGTACTGAACACTGAAGCTTTCTTT
TRBJ2-1 | once | TRBD2 | TRBV29-1 | CSVLSSGRKDEQFF | TGCAGCGTTCTGTCTAGCGGGAGGAAGGACGAGCAGTTCTTC
TRBJ2-1 | few | TRBD2 | TRBV6-1 | CATRERLAGGPAYNEQFF | TGTGCCACCAGGGAAAGACTAGCGGGGGGGCCGGCCTACAATGAGCAGTTCTTC
TRBJ1-3 | NA | NA | TRBV27 | CASRRGSGNTIYF | TGTGCCAGCAGGAGGGGGTCTGGAAACACCATATATTTT
TRBJ2-3 | NA | NA | TRBV28 | CASSLLEDRTDTQYF | TGTGCCAGCAGTTTACTAGAGGACCGCACAGATACGCAGTATTTT
TRBJ2-5 | NA | NA | TRBV5-6 | CATRLQGLQETQYF | TGTGCCACCCGGTTACAAGGACTCCAAGAGACCCAGTACTTC
TRBJ1-6 | once | NA | TRBV30 | CAWREWITSPLHF | TGTGCCTGGAGAGAATGGATTACTTCACCCCTCCACTTT
TRBJ1-5 | NA | NA | TRBV19 | CAGRDTYNSNQPQHF | TGTGCCGGGCGGGACACCTACAATAGCAATCAGCCCCAGCATTTT
TRBJ2-7 | once | TRBD2 | TRBV28 | CASSLGGTRDEQYF | TGTGCCAGCAGTTTGGGAGGGACGAGGGACGAGCAGTACTTC
TRBJ2-1 | NA | TRBD1 | TRBV5-1 | CASSLGGQNYNEQFF | TGCGCCAGCAGCTTGGGGGGACAGAACTACAATGAGCAGTTCTTC
TRBJ2-7 | NA | TRBD1 | TRBV4-3 | CASSQGTGLYEQYF | TGCGCCAGCAGCCAGGGGACAGGGTTGTACGAGCAGTACTTC
TRBJ2-7 | NA | NA | TRBV7-9 | CASSSRPTMDYEQYF | TGTGCCAGCAGCAGTAGACCAACCATGGACTACGAGCAGTACTTC
TRBJ2-6 | NA | TRBD1 | TRBV28 | CASRSGTGFSGANVLTF | TGTGCCAGCAGATCCGGGACAGGGTTCTCTGGGGCCAACGTCCTGACTTTC
TRBJ1-1 | NA | NA | TRBV19 | CASSIAGRGRAFF | TGTGCCAGTAGTATAGCAGGCCGCGGTAGGGCTTTCTTT
TRBJ1-2 | NA | TRBD1 | TRBV7-9 | CASSSNLGQGANYGYTF | TGTGCCAGCAGCTCCAACTTAGGACAGGGGGCGAACTATGGCTACACCTTC
TRBJ2-1 | NA | NA | TRBV12-5 | CASGSGSNEQFF | TGTGCTAGTGGCTCGGGTAGCAATGAGCAGTTCTTC
TRBJ2-3 | NA | NA | TRBV18 | CASQTGFFTDTQYF | TGTGCCAGCCAGACAGGTTTTTTCACAGATACGCAGTATTTT
TRBJ2-5 | once | TRBD2 | TRBV2 | CASRLAGAKETQYF | TGTGCCAGCAGACTAGCGGGAGCTAAAGAGACCCAGTACTTC
TRBJ2-4 | NA | NA | TRBV6-4 | CASSEGAHKYF | TGTGCCAGCAGTGAGGGAGCCCACAAGTACTTC
TRBJ2-7 | NA | NA | TRBV5-1 | CASSLEGGFYEQYF | TGCGCCAGCAGCTTGGAAGGGGGGTTCTACGAGCAGTACTTC
TRBJ1-4 | NA | NA | TRBV9 | CASSVGRGLEKLFF | TGTGCCAGCAGCGTAGGCAGGGGTTTGGAAAAACTGTTTTTT
TRBJ2-3 | NA | NA | TRBV9 | CASSVASGRSTDTQYF | TGTGCCAGCAGCGTAGCCTCGGGACGAAGCACAGATACGCAGTATTTT
TRBJ1-4 | NA | NA | TRBV19 | CASRGRVTNEKLFF | TGTGCCAGTCGGGGGAGGGTAACTAATGAAAAACTGTTTTTT
TRBJ1-4 | once | NA | TRBV6-5 | CASSYASTINEKLFF | TGTGCCAGCAGTTACGCGTCCACAATTAATGAAAAACTGTTTTTT
TRBJ2-1 | NA | TRBD2 | TRBV2 | CASRETSGGLANEQFF | TGTGCCAGCAGGGAAACTAGCGGGGGTTTAGCCAATGAGCAGTTCTTC
TRBJ2-2 | NA | TRBD1 | TRBV19 | CASSRPDRDTGELFF | TGTGCCAGTAGCCGCCCGGACAGGGACACCGGGGAGCTGTTTTTT
TRBJ1-2 | NA | NA | TRBV28 | CASSLGQPVKGYTF | TGTGCCAGCAGTTTAGGCCAACCCGTAAAGGGCTACACCTTC
TRBJ1-1 | NA | NA | TRBV5-6 | CASSLAGRTLRGNTEAFF | TGTGCCAGCAGCTTGGCTGGCAGAACTCTCCGGGGGAACACTGAAGCTTTCTTT
TRBJ1-2 | once | NA | TRBV6-5 | CASSYGGGYTF | TGTGCCAGCAGTTACGGTGGAGGCTACACCTTC
TRBJ2-3 | NA | NA | TRBV19 | CASSMGPSVSTDTQYF | TGTGCCAGTAGTATGGGGCCTAGCGTTAGTACAGATACGCAGTATTTT
TRBJ2-6 | NA | NA | TRBV28 | CASSLTNSGANVLTF | TGTGCCAGCAGCCTTACGAACTCTGGGGCCAACGTCCTGACTTTC
TRBJ1-1 | few | NA | TRBV11-2 | CASSLERGAVEAFF | TGTGCCAGCAGCTTAGAACGGGGGGCGGTTGAAGCTTTCTTT
TRBJ1-1 | NA | NA | TRBV6-5 | CASSLLAEAFF | TGTGCCAGCAGTTTGCTAGCCGAAGCTTTCTTT
TRBJ1-3 | NA | NA | TRBV29-1 | CSVEGTLGNTIYF | TGCAGCGTTGAAGGGACGTTAGGAAACACCATATATTTT
TRBJ1-1 | NA | TRBD1 | TRBV5-1 | CASSPNAGTVVAFF | TGCGCCAGCAGCCCAAATGCCGGGACAGTGGTAGCTTTCTTT
TRBJ2-5 | NA | NA | TRBV2 | CASNAGLQETQYF | TGTGCCAGCAACGCGGGCCTCCAAGAGACCCAGTACTTC
TRBJ1-1 | NA | NA | TRBV28 | CASSDPGGRVAFF | TGTGCCAGCAGTGATCCAGGAGGTAGGGTAGCTTTCTTT
TRBJ2-1 | NA | TRBD2 | TRBV7-2 | CASSPGLGSYNEQFF | TGTGCCAGCAGCCCCGGACTAGGGTCCTACAATGAGCAGTTCTTC
TRBJ2-1 | NA | TRBD2 | TRBV5-1 | CASSLVAGGYNEQFF | TGCGCCAGCAGCTTGGTAGCGGGGGGCTACAATGAGCAGTTCTTC
TRBJ1-1 | few | NA | TRBV28 | CASSYTGKPEAFF | TGTGCCAGCAGTTACACAGGGAAACCTGAAGCTTTCTTT
TRBJ2-5 | NA | NA | TRBV11-3 | CASSLLETQYF | TGTGCCAGCAGCTTACTGGAGACCCAGTACTTC
TRBJ1-1 | NA | NA | TRBV5-6 | CASSFVRNTEAFF | TGTGCCAGCAGCTTCGTTAGGAACACTGAAGCTTTCTTT
TRBJ2-1 | NA | TRBD2 | TRBV5-4 | CASSFAGGHNEQFF | TGTGCCAGCAGCTTTGCGGGGGGGCACAATGAGCAGTTCTTC
TRBJ1-1 | NA | NA | TRBV6-5 | CASSYSPGRTEAFF | TGTGCCAGCAGTTACTCCCCAGGGCGGACTGAAGCTTTCTTT
TRBJ1-6 | NA | NA | TRBV19 | CASRERQELYSPLHF | TGTGCCAGTAGAGAACGACAGGAGTTATATTCACCCCTCCACTTT
TRBJ2-1 | few | NA | TRBV7-9 | CASSLTTVTSYNEQFF | TGTGCCAGCAGCTTAACAACGGTTACCTCCTACAATGAGCAGTTCTTC
TRBJ1-4 | once | NA | TRBV7-6 | CASSPGRGIATNEKLFF | TGTGCCAGCAGCCCGGGACGGGGGATTGCAACTAATGAAAAACTGTTTTTT
TRBJ1-2 | NA | NA | TRBV5-1 | CASSTGGALLQGGYTF | TGCGCCAGCAGCACCGGCGGGGCTTTACTCCAGGGTGGCTACACCTTC
TRBJ2-3 | NA | TRBD1 | TRBV19 | CASSTPGQAADTQYF | TGTGCCAGTAGTACCCCTGGACAGGCAGCAGATACGCAGTATTTT
TRBJ2-1 | NA | NA | TRBV25-1 | CASTPPEGEEQFF | TGTGCCAGCACCCCCCCCGAGGGGGAGGAGCAGTTCTTC
TRBJ2-1 | NA | TRBD1 | TRBV2 | CASSDRQGHEQFF | TGTGCCAGCAGCGATAGACAGGGGCATGAGCAGTTCTTC
TRBJ1-4 | few | TRBD1 | TRBV11-2 | CASSLAGQLGEKLFF | TGTGCCAGCAGCTTAGCGGGACAGTTAGGCGAAAAACTGTTTTTT